These 9 T cell receptor beta chains came from one sample sequenced in a study of low-dose radiotherapy and immunotherapy resistance in tumors. Time point noted: after trial treatment. Treatment specified: LDRT plus nivolumab, ipilimumab, low-dose cyclophosphamide and aspirin (RACIN trial). Primers targeting TRAV and TRBV primed first-strand cDNA, covering alpha and beta chains. Over 20 PCR cycles, TCRs were amplified from a constant-region primer and V-primer adapter. Using its own MiXCR run on the reads, TCRdb lists one record per CDR3 protein. This repertoire shows roughly 100,000 distinct CDR3 sequences, more than 20% found once; its top ten account for over 4%. Material: PBMCs, obtained after low-dose radiotherapy plus immunotherapy. Source of these receptors: a male donor with prostate cancer.

This clonotype was observed many times. The CDR3 region is CASSYGGANVLTF. CDR3 nucleotides: TGTGCCAGCAGTTACGGGGGGGCCAACGTCCTGACTTTC. The J gene is TRBJ2-6, the V gene TRBV6-5; D unclear. Germline CDR1 MNHEY, CDR2 SVGAGI. The V gene lost 2 bases and the J gene lost 4 bases, with 3 bases spanning the gap. The length of the CDR3 is 13 residues.

This clonotype showed up many times. The chain has TRBV12-3 or TRBV12-4 and TRBJ1-2; D is unresolved. V was trimmed by 5 bases and J by 8 bases, leaving 15 bases between them. This CDR3 has 13 amino acids. DNA of the CDR3: TGTGCCAGCAGTAACGGGCCCCCGGAGGGCTACACCTTC. The encoded protein is CASSNGPPEGYTF.

This clonotype was seen many times. This chain connects TRBV7-2 to TRBJ1-6; 8 bases agree with TRBD1. This CDR3 has 16 amino acids. CDR1 and CDR2 from the germline V gene are SGHTA and FQGNSA. Trimming cost V 3 bases and J 9 bases; bases outside gene matches: 10. The CDR3 sequence is CASSFRGPQPGSPLHF. In DNA form, the CDR3 reads TGTGCCAGCAGCTTCAGGGGGCCCCAACCTGGTTCACCCCTCCACTTT.

In this sample, this clonotype turned up many times. This chain uses TRBV24-1 with TRBJ2-3, with D perhaps given as TRBD1 or TRBD2 (5 bases each). CDR3 size: 17 residues. Trimming stripped 3 bases from V and 2 bases from J, with 17 bases between. CDR1 and CDR2 from the germline V gene are KGHDR and SFDVKD. CDR3 loop: CATSDGDPRAHTDTQYF. The DNA of the CDR3 is TGTGCCACCAGTGATGGGGACCCCCGGGCACACACAGATACGCAGTATTTT.

This clonotype was counted many times. The CDR3 nucleotides are TGTGCCAGTAGTGCCCGCAGGGACTATGGCTACACCTTC. This encodes CASSARRDYGYTF. V is TRBV19 and J is TRBJ1-2, with D possibly TRBD1 on 5 matching bases. In germline, CDR1 is LNHDA, CDR2 SQIVND (reference sequence). Trimming pared 5 bases from V and 3 bases from J, leaving 10 bases between. The CDR3 totals 13 residues.

Ten or more counts support this clonotype. The CDR3 loop reads CASSLDRTGPYEQYF. In DNA, the CDR3 is TGTGCCAGCAGTTTAGATCGGACAGGGCCCTACGAGCAGTACTTC. The rearrangement uses TRBV12-3 or TRBV12-4 and TRBJ2-7; 8 positions agree with TRBD1. The CDR3 contains 15 residues. The V gene end was trimmed by 1 base and the J gene end by 2 bases; junction bases not matched to a gene: 4.

The chain recombines TRBV6-2 or TRBV6-3 with TRBJ2-1; D gene uncertain. This CDR3 comprises 14 residues. Per germline, CDR1 MNHEY and CDR2 SVGEGT. V was cut by 8 bases and J by 0 bases, with 11 bases left in between. CDR3 nucleotide sequence: TGTGCCAGCGCCCGGGCTAGCTCCTACAATGAGCAGTTCTTC. Amino acids: CASARASSYNEQFF.

This chain links TRBV7-6 with TRBJ1-4, with a possible D match to TRBD1 (5 bases). The CDR3 runs to 15 residues. In germline, CDR1 is SGHVS, CDR2 FNYEAQ. V was trimmed by 2 bases and J by 8 bases, leaving 15 bases between them. For the CDR3, the DNA is TGTGCCAGCAGCTTATGGGGGGGAGACCCGGAAAAACTGTTTTTT. It is translated as CASSLWGGDPEKLFF. Full variable domain (remainder filled in from reference TRBV7-6 and TRBJ1-4): GAGVSQSPRYKVTKRGQDVALRCDPISGHVSLYWYRQALGQGPEFLTYFNYEAQQDKSGLPNDRFSAERPEGSISTLTIQRTEQRDSAMYRCASSLWGGDPEKLFFGSGTQLSVL.

At least ten counts were recorded for this clonotype. The chain links TRBV6-2 or TRBV6-3 to TRBJ1-5, with D unclear. The germline V gene encodes CDR1 MNHEY and CDR2 SVGEGT. The V gene lost 6 bases and the J gene lost 0 bases, with 12 bases spanning the gap. The CDR3 extends over 15 amino acids. This CDR3 is CASRAQSNSNQPQHF. CDR3 sequence (DNA): TGTGCCAGCAGGGCCCAGTCTAATAGCAATCAGCCCCAGCATTTT.